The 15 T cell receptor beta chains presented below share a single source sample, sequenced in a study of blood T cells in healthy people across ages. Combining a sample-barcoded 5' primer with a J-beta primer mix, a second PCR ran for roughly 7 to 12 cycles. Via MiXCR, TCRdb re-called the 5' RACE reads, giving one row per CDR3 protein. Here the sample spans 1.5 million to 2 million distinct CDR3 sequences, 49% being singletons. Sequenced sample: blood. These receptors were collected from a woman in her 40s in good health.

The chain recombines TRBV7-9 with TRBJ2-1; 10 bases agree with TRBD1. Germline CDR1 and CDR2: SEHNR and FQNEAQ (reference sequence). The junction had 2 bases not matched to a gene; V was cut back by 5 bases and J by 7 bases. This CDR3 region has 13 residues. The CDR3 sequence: CASSAGQGNEQFF. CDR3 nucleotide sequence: TGTGCCAGCAGCGCGGGACAGGGGAATGAGCAGTTCTTC.

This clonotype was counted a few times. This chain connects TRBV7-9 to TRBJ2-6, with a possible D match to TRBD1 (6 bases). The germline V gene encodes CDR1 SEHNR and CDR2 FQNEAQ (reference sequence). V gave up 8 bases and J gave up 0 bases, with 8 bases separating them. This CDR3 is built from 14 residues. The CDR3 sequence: CASGTYSGANVLTF. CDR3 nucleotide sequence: TGTGCCAGCGGGACATACTCTGGGGCCAACGTCCTGACTTTC.

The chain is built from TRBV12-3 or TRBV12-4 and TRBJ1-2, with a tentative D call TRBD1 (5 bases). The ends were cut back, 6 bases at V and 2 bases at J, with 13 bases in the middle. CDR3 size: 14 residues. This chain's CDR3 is CASRGWTPNYGYTF. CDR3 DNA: TGTGCCAGCAGGGGCTGGACACCAAACTATGGCTACACCTTC.

CDR3 region: CASSLAGGLSYNEQYF. CDR3 in DNA: TGTGCCAGCAGCTTAGCGGGGGGCCTCTCCTACAATGAGCAGTACTTC. The J gene is TRBJ2-5, the V gene TRBV7-9, with D tentatively TRBD1 or TRBD2 (6 bases each). The CDR3 has 16 amino acids. V was cut by 0 bases and J by 11 bases, with 22 bases left in between. Germline V gives CDR1 SEHNR, CDR2 FQNEAQ (reference sequence).

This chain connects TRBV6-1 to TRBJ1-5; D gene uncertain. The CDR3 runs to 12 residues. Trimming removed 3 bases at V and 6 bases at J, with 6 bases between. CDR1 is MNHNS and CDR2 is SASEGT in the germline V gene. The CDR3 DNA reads TGTGCCAGCAGTGACCAGCCTCAGCCCCAGCATTTT. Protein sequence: CASSDQPQPQHF.

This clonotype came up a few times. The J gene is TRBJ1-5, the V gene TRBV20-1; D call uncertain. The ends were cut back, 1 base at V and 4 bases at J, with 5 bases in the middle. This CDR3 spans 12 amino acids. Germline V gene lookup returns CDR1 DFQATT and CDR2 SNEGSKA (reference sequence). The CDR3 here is CSARAGNQPQHF. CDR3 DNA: TGCAGTGCTAGAGCCGGGAATCAGCCCCAGCATTTT.

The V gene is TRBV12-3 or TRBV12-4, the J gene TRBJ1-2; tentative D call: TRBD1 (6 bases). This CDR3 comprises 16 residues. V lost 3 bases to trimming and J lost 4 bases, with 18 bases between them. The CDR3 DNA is TGTGCCAGCAGTTTCGGGGGGCCCCCCGCTACCTATGGCTACACCTTC. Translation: CASSFGGPPATYGYTF.

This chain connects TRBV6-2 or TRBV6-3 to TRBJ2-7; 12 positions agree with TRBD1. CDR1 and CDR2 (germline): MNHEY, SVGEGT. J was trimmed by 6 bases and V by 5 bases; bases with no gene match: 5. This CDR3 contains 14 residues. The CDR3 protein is CASSDRDRGLEQYF. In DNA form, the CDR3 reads TGTGCCAGCAGTGACCGGGACAGGGGGCTCGAGCAGTACTTC.

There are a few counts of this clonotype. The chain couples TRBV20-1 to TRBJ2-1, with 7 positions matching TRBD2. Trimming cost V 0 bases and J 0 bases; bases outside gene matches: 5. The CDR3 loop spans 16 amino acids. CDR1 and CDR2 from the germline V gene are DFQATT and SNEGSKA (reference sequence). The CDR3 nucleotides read TGCAGTGCTAGAGATCTTGGGGGGGACTCCTACAATGAGCAGTTCTTC. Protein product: CSARDLGGDSYNEQFF.

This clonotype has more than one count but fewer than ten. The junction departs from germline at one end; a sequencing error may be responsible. Here the CDR3 DNA reads TGTGCCAGCACTGCCAGCGGGGGGGCCTACAAGGAGCAGTTCTTC. Translated: CASTASGGAYKEQFF. V and J are TRBV25-1 and TRBJ2-1; TRBD2 agrees at 10 bases. Germline V gene sequence: CDR1 MGHDK, CDR2 SYGVNS. CDR3 length: 15 residues.

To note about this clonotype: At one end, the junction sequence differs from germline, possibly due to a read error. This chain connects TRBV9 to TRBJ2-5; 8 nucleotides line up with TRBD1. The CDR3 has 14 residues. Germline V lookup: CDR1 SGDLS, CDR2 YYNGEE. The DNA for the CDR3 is TGTACCAGCAGCGTAGGGGACAGGCAAGAGACCCAGTACTTC. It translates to CTSSVGDRQETQYF.

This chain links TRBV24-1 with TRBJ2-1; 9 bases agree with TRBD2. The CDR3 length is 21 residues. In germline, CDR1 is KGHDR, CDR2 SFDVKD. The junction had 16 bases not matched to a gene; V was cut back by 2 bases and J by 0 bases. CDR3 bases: TGTGCCACCAGTGATTCTCAGGGCCTAGCGGGGTCCCCGAGCTCCTACAATGAGCAGTTCTTC. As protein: CATSDSQGLAGSPSSYNEQFF.

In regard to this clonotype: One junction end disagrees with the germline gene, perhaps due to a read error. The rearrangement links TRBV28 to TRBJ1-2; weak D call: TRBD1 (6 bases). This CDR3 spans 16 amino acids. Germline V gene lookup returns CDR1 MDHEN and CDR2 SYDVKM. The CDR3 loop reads CASSSALMGANYGHTF. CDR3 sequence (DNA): TGTGCCAGCAGTTCGGCCCTTATGGGGGCTAACTATGGCCACACCTTC.

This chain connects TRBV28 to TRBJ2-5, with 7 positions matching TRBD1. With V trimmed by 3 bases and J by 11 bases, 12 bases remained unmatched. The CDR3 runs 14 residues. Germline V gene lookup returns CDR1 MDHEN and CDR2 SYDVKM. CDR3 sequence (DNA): TGTGCCAGCAGTTTCGAACAGGGGCCAGGAGAGCAGTACTTC. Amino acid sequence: CASSFEQGPGEQYF.

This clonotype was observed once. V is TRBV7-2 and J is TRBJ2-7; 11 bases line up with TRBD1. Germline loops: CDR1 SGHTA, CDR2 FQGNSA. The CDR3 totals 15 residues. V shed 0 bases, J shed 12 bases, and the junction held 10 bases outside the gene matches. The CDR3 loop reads CASSLAGTGGGTGYF. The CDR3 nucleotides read TGTGCCAGCAGCTTAGCAGGGACAGGGGGTGGGACTGGGTACTTC.